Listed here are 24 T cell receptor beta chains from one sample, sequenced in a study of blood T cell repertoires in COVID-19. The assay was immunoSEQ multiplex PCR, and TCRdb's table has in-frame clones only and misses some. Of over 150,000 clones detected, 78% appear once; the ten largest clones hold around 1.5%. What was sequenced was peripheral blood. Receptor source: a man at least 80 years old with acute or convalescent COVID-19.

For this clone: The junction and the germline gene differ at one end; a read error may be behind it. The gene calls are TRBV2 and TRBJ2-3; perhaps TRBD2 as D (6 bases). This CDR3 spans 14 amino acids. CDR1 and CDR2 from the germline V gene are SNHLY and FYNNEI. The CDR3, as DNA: TGTGCCAGCAGCGAAGGGGAGGTTGGATATACGCAGTATTTT. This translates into CASSEGEVGYTQYF.

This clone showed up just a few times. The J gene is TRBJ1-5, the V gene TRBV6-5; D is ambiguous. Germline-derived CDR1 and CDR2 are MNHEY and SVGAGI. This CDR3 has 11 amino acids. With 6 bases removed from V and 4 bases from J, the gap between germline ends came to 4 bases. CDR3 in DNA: TGTGCCAGCAGCCTGAATCAGCCCCAGCATTTT. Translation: CASSLNQPQHF.

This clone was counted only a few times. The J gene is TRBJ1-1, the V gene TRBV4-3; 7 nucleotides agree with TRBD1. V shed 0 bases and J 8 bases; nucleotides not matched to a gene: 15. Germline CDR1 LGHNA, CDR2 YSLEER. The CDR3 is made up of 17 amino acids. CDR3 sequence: CASSQDLQGVLSIEAFF. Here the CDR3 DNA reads TGCGCCAGCAGCCAAGATCTTCAGGGGGTCCTTTCCATCGAAGCTTTCTTT.

CDR3 DNA: TGTGCCAGCAGCCAAGATTTATGGACAGGGTACAATGAGCAGTTCTTC. Protein: CASSQDLWTGYNEQFF. The rearrangement links TRBV4-2 to TRBJ2-1, with 8 positions matching TRBD1. With 0 bases clipped from V and 4 bases from J, the junction kept 5 bases outside the gene matches. The CDR3 spans 16 residues. Germline CDR1 is LGHNA and CDR2 is YNFKEQ.

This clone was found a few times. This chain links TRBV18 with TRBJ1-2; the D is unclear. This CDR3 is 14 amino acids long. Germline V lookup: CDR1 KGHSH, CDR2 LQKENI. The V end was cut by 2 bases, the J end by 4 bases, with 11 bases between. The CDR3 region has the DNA TGTGCCAGCTCACCAAGGCAGGTCGGCTATGGCTACACCTTC. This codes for CASSPRQVGYGYTF.

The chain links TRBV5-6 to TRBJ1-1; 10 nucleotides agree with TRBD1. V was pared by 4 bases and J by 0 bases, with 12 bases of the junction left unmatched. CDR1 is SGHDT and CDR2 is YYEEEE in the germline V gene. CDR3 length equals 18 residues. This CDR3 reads CASSAGTGAFLMNTEAFF. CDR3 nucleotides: TGTGCCAGCAGCGCCGGGACAGGGGCCTTCCTGATGAACACTGAAGCTTTCTTT.

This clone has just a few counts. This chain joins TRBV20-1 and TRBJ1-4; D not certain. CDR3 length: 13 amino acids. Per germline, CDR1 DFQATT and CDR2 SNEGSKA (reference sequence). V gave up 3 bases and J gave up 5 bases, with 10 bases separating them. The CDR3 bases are TGCAGTGCTAGTCCCGGGGAAAATGAAAAACTGTTTTTT. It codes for CSASPGENEKLFF.

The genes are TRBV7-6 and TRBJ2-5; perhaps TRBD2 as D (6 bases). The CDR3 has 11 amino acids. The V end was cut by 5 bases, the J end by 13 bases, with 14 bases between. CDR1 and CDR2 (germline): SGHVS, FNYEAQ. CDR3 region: CASSLGLSRYF. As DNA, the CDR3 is TGTGCCAGCAGCCTGGGACTTTCACGGTACTTC.

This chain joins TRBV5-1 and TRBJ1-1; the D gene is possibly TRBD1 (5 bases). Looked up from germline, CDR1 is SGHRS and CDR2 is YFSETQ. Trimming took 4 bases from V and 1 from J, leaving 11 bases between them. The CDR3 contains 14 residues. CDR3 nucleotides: TGCGCCAGCAGCCTCAGGGAATCGAACACTGAAGCTTTCTTT. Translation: CASSLRESNTEAFF.

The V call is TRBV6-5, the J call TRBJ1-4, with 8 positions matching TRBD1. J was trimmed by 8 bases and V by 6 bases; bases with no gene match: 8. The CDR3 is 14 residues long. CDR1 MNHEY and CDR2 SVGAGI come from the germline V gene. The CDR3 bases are TGTGCCAGCAGCCCCGGACAGGGTATGGAAAAACTGTTTTTT. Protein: CASSPGQGMEKLFF.

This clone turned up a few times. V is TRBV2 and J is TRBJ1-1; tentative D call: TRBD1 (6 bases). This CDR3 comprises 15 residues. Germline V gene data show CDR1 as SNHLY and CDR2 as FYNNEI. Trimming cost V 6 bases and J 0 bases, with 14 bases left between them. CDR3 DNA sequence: TGTGCCAGCAGCTTCAGGACAGCTATGAACACTGAAGCTTTCTTT. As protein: CASSFRTAMNTEAFF.

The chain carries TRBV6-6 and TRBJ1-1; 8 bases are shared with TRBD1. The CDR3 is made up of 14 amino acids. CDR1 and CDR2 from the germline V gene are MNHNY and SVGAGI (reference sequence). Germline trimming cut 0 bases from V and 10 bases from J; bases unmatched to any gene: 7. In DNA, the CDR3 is TGTGCCAGCAGTTACTCGGCTCAGGGGGCCGGAGCTTTCTTT. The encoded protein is CASSYSAQGAGAFF.

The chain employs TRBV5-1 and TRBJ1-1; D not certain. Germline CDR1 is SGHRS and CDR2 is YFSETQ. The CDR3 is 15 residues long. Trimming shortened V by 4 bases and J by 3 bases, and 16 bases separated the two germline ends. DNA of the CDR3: TGCGCCAGCAGCGGGAGGGATGTAGTGCACACTGAAGCTTTCTTT. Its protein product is CASSGRDVVHTEAFF.

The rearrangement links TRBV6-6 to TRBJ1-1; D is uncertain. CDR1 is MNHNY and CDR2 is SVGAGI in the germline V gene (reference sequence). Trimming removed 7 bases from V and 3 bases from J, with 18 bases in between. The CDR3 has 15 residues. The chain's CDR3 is CASTEAPGSYTEAFF. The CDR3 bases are TGTGCCAGCACGGAGGCCCCTGGTTCCTACACTGAAGCTTTCTTT.

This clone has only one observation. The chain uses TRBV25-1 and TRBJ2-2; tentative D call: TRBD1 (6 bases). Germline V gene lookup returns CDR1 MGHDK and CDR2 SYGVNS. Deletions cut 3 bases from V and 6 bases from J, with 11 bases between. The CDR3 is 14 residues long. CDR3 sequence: CASSDSHRAGELFF. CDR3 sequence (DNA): TGTGCCAGCAGTGACTCCCACAGGGCCGGGGAGCTGTTTTTT.

The chain's CDR3 is CASSITFQLGVYNEQFF. DNA for the CDR3: TGTGCCAGTAGTATAACGTTCCAATTGGGAGTTTACAATGAGCAGTTCTTC. V and J are TRBV19 and TRBJ2-1, with D possibly matching TRBD2 (5 bases). The CDR3 runs 17 residues. The V gene's germline CDR1 is LNHDA and CDR2 SQIVND (reference sequence). V was trimmed by 2 bases and J by 4 bases, leaving 18 bases between them.

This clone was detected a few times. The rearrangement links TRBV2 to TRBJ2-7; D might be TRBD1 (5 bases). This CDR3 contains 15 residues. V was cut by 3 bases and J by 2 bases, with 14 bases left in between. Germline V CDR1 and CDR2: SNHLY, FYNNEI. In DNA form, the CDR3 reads TGTGCCAGCAGTGACGATTTCGACAGTCCCTACGAGCAGTACGTC. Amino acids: CASSDDFDSPYEQYV.

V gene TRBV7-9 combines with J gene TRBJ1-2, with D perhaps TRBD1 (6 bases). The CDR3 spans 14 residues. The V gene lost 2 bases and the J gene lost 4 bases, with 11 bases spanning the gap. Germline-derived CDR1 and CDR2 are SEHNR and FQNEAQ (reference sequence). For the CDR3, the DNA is TGTGCCAGCAGCTTAATACAGGGTAGCTATGGCTACACCTTC. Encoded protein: CASSLIQGSYGYTF.

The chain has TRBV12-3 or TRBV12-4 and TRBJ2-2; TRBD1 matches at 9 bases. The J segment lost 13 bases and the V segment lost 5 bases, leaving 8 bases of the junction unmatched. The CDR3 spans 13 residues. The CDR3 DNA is TGTGCCAGCAGTATACTGACAGGGGGTAGGCTGTTTTTT. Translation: CASSILTGGRLFF.

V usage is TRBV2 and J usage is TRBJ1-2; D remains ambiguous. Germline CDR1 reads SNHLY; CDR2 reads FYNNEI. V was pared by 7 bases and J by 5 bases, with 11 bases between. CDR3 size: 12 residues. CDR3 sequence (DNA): TGTGCCAGCAACTATCTCCTTTATGGCTACACCTTC. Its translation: CASNYLLYGYTF.

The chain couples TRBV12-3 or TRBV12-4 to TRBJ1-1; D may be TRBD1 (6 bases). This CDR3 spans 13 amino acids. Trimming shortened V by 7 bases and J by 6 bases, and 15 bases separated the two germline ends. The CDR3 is CASNNRDRAEAFF. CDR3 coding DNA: TGTGCCAGCAATAACAGGGATCGGGCTGAAGCTTTCTTT.

CDR3 nucleotide sequence: TGTGCCAGCAGCCCGGTGGGACTAGCGGGGGCCAACTCCTACGAGCAGTACTTC. Translation gives CASSPVGLAGANSYEQYF. This sequence joins TRBV7-2 and TRBJ2-7; 14 bases are shared with TRBD2. The CDR3 consists of 18 residues. Per the germline V gene, CDR1 is SGHTA and CDR2 is FQGNSA. J lost 0 bases, V lost 5 bases, and 9 bases had no gene match. Combining the CDR3 with reference TRBV7-2 and TRBJ2-7 gives the whole variable domain GAGVSQSPSNKVTEKGKDVELRCDPISGHTALYWYRQSLGQGLEFLIYFQGNSAPDKSGLPSDRFSAERTGGSVSTLTIQRTQQEDSAVYLCASSPVGLAGANSYEQYFGPGTRLTVT.

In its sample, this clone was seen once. Here the CDR3 reads CASSYPTENANTGELFF. Here the CDR3 DNA reads TGTGCCAGCAGTTACCCTACAGAGAACGCGAACACCGGGGAGCTGTTTTTT. The rearrangement joins TRBV6-2 or TRBV6-3 to TRBJ2-2; D call uncertain. Deletions cut 2 bases from V and 0 bases from J, with 13 bases between. Germline loops: CDR1 MNHEY, CDR2 SVGEGT. This CDR3 is built from 17 residues.

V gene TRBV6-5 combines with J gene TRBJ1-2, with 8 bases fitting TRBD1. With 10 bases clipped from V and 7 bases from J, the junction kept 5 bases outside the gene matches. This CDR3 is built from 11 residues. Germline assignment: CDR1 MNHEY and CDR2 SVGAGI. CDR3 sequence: CANGQGGGYTF. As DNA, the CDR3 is TGTGCCAACGGACAGGGTGGTGGCTACACCTTC.